This T cell receptor beta chain was recorded in a study of neurological immune-mediated disorders. V shed 6 bases and J 6 bases; nucleotides not matched to a gene: 7. The CDR3 is made up of 13 amino acids. CDR1 is MNHEY, CDR2 SVGEGT, per germline. The making of cDNA relied on 5'RACE with 10-nucleotide random UMIs. TCRdb independently ran MiXCR on the 5' RACE reads; one entry per CDR3 protein. The top ten clones hold about 2.5% of a sample with tens of thousands of distinct CDR3 sequences, about 13% of them seen once. Time point: longitudinal time-point 2. This clonotype occurred many times. The gene calls are TRBV6-2 or TRBV6-3 and TRBJ2-7; 8 nucleotides match TRBD1. The source is a woman aged 35 to 49 in good health. The sample taken for sequencing was PBMCs. The CDR3 here is CASSTGGNGEQYF. CDR3 nucleotide sequence: TGTGCCAGCAGCACAGGGGGGAATGGCGAGCAGTACTTC.